This section outlines one T cell receptor (beta chain) sequence together with its context. The PCR contained 60 Vbeta and 13 Jbeta primers. Assay: immunoSEQ multiplex PCR; the TCRdb copy retains only in-frame clones and omits some. The sample has more than 150,000 clones; roughly 80% are singletons. This CDR3 comprises 17 residues. Germline assignment: CDR1 LNHNV and CDR2 YYDKDF (reference sequence). The junction had 13 bases not matched to a gene; V was cut back by 5 bases and J by 4 bases. The data derive from a study of cytomegalovirus exposure and HLA in healthy donors. This TCR derives from a woman aged 40-49 years in good health and CMV-seropositive. The V call is TRBV15, the J call TRBJ1-3, with 8 bases that match TRBD1. What was sequenced was PBMCs. CDR3 nucleotides: TGTGCCACCAGCCCCCGAACGGGGACAGGAGGAGGAAACACCATATATTTT. Its protein is CATSPRTGTGGGNTIYF. Together with reference TRBV15 and TRBJ1-3, the CDR3 gives the full variable domain: DAMVIQNPRYQVTQFGKPVTLSCSQTLNHNVMYWYQQKSSQAPKLLFHYYDKDFNNEADTPDNFQSRRPNTSFCFLDIRSPGLGDTAMYLCATSPRTGTGGGNTIYFGEGSWLTVV.